This T cell receptor beta chain was captured in a study of radiotherapy plus CTLA-4 blockade in lung cancer. For the study at large: There were objective responses in 18% of patients, and roughly 32% had disease control.

The V gene's germline CDR1 is MNHEY and CDR2 SMNVEV (reference sequence). The germline V and J ends were trimmed by 5 bases and 0 bases, with 13 bases remaining between them. CDR3 length: 16 amino acids. Study findings and constraints: In blood, TCR clones derived from the tumor expanded after radiotherapy plus ipilimumab. The authors reported that early blood T cell clone dynamics, with interferon-beta, best predicted response.

Notes on this clone: What it binds is unknown.

The table came from immunoSEQ multiplex PCR; TCRdb's copy has only in-frame clones and leaves some out. The sample has roughly 30,000 clones; 70% to 80% are singletons. The specimen was peripheral blood, collected from a patient treated with radiotherapy plus ipilimumab. The V and J genes are TRBV27 and TRBJ2-2; maybe TRBD1 (6 bases). The sequence came from a human donor with non-small cell lung cancer who had stable disease on radiotherapy plus ipilimumab. The CDR3 reads CASSLYGGSNTGELFF. CDR3 nucleotide sequence: TGTGCCAGCAGTCTGTATGGGGGCTCGAACACCGGGGAGCTGTTTTTT.